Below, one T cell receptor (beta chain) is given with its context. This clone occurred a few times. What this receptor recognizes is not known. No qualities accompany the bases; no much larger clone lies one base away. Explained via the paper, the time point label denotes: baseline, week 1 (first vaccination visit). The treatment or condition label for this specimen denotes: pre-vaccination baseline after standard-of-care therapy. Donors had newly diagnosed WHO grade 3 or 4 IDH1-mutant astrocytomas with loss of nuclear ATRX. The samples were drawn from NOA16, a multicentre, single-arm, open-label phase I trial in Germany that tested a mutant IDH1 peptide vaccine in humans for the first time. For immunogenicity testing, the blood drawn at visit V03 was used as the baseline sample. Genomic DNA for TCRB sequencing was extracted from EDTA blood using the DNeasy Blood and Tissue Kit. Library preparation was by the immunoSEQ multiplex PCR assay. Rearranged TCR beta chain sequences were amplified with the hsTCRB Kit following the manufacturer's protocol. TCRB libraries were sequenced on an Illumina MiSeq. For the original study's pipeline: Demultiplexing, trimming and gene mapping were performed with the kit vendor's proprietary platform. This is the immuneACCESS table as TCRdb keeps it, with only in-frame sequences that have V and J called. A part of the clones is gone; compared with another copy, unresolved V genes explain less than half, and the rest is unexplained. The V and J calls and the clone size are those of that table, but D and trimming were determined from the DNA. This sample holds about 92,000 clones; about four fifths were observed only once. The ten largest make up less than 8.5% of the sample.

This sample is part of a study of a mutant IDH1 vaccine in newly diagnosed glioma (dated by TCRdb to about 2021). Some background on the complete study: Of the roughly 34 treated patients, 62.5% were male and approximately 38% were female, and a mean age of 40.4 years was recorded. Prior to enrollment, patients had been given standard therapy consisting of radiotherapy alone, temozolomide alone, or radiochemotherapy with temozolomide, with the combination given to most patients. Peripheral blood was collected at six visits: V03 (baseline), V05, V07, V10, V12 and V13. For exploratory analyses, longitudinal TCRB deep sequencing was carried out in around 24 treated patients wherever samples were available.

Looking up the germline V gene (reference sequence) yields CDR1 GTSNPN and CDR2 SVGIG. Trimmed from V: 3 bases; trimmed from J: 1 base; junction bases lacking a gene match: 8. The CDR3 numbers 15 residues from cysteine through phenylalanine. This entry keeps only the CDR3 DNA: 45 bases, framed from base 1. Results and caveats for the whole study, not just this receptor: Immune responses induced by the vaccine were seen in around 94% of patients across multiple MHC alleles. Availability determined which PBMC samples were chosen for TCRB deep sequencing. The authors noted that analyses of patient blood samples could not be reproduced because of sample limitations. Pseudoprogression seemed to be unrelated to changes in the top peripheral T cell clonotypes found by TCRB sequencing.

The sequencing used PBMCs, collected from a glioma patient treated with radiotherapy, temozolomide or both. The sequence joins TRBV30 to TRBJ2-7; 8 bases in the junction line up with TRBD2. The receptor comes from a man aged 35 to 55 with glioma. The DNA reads TGTGCCTGGAGCGGTCCTAGCGGGCTATCCTACGAGCAGTACTTC. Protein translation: CAWSGPSGLSYEQYF.